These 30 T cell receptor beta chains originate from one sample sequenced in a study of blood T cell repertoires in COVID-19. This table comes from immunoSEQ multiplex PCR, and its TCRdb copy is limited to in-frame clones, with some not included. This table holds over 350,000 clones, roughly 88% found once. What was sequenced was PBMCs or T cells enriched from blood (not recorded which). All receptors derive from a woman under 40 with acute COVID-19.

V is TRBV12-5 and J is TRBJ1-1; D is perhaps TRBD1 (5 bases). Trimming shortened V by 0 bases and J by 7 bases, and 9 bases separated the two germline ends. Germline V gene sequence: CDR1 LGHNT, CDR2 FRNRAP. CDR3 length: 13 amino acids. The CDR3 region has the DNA TGTGCTAGTGGTTTGGTAGGGGCCCTTGAAGCTTTCTTT. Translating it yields CASGLVGALEAFF.

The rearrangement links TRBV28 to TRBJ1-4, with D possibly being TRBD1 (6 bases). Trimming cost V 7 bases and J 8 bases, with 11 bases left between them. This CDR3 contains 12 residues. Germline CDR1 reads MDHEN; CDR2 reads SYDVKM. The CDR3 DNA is TGTGCCAGCATGACAGGCAAAGAAAAACTGTTTTTT. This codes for CASMTGKEKLFF.

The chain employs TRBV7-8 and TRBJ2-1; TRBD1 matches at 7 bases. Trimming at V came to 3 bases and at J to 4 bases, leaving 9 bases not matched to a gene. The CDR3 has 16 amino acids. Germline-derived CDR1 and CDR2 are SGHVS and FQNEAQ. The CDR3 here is CASSLVLRQGYNEQFF. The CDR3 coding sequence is TGTGCCAGCAGCTTGGTATTGAGACAGGGTTACAATGAGCAGTTCTTC. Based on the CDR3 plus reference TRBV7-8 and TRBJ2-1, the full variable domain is GAGVSQSPRYKVAKRGQDVALRCDPISGHVSLFWYQQALGQGPEFLTYFQNEAQLDKSGLPSDRFFAERPEGSVSTLKIQRTQQEDSAVYLCASSLVLRQGYNEQFFGPGTRLTVL.

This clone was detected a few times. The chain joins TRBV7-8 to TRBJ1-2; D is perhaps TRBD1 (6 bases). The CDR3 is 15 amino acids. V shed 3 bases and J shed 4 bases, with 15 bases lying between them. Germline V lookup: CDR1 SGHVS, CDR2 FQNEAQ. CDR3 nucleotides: TGTGCCAGCAGCTTCGAGGGGCAGGGGATCTATGGCTACACCTTC. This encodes CASSFEGQGIYGYTF.

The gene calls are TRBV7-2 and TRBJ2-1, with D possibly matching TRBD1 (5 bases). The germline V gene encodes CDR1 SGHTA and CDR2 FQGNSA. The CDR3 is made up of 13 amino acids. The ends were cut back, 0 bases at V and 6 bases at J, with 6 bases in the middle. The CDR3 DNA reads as TGTGCCAGCAGCTTAGCTACAGGCAATGAGCAGTTCTTC. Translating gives CASSLATGNEQFF.

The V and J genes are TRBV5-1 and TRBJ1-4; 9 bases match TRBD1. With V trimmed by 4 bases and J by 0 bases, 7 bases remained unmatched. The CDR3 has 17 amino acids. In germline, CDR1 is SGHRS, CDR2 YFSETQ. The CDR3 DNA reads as TGCGCCAGCAGCGGGGGACAGGGTCTCGCAACTAATGAAAAACTGTTTTTT. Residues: CASSGGQGLATNEKLFF.

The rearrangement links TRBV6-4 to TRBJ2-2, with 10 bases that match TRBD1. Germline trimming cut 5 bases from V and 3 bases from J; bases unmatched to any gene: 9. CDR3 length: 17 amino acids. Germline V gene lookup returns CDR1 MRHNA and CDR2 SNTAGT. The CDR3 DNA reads TGTGCCAGCAGTCCAAAACCGGGACAGGGGTACACCGGGGAGCTGTTTTTT. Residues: CASSPKPGQGYTGELFF.

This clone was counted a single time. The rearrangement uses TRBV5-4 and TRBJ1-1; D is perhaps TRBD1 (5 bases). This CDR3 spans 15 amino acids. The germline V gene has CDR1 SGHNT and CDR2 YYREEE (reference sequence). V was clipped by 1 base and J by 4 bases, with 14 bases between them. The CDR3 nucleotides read TGTGCCAGCAGCTTGCGGGTAGGGCAGGGCACTGAAGCTTTCTTT. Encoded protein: CASSLRVGQGTEAFF.

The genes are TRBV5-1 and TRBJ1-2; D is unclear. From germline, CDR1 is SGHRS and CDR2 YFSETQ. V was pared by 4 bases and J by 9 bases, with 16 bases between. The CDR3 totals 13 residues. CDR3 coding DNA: TGCGCCAGCAGCCCACGAGGATCGGAGAGCTACACCTTC. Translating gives CASSPRGSESYTF.

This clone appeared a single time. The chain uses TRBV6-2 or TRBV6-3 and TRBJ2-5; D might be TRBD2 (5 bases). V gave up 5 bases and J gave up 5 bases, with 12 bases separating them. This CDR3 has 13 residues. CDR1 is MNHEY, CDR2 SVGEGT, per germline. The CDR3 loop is CASSPTSWETQYF. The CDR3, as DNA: TGTGCCAGCAGTCCCACTAGTTGGGAGACCCAGTACTTC.

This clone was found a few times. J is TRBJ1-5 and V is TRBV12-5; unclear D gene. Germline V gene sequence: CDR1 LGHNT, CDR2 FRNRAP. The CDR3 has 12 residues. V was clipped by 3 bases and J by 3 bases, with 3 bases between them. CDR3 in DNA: TGTGCTAGTGGTTTCTCCAATCAGCCCCAGCATTTT. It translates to CASGFSNQPQHF.

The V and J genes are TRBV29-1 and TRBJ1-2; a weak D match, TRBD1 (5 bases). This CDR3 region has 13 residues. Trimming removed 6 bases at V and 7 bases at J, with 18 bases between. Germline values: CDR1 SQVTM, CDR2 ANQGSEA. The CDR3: CSVQGLMGGGYTF. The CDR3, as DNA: TGCAGCGTGCAAGGGCTCATGGGGGGTGGCTACACCTTC.

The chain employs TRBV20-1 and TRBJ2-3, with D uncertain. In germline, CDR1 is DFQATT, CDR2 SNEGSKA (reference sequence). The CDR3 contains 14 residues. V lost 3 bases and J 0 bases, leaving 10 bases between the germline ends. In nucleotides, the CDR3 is TGCAGTGCTAGTATCGGTACTAGCACAGATACGCAGTATTTT. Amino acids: CSASIGTSTDTQYF.

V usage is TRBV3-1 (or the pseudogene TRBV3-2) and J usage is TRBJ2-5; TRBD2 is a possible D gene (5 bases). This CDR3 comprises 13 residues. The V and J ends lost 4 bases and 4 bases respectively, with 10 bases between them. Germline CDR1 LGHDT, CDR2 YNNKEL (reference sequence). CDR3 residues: CASSLLGGETQYF. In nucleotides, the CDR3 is TGTGCCAGCAGCCTACTAGGAGGAGAGACCCAGTACTTC.

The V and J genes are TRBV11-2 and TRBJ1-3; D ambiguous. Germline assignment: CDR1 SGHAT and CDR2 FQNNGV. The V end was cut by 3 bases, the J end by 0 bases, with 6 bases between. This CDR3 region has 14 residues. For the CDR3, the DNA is TGTGCCAGCAGCTTTCGAGACTCTGGAAACACCATATATTTT. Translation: CASSFRDSGNTIYF. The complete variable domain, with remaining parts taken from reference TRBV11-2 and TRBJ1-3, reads EAGVAQSPRYKIIEKRQSVAFWCNPISGHATLYWYQQILGQGPKLLIQFQNNGVVDDSQLPKDRFSAERLKGVDSTLKIQPAKLEDSAVYLCASSFRDSGNTIYFGEGSWLTVV.

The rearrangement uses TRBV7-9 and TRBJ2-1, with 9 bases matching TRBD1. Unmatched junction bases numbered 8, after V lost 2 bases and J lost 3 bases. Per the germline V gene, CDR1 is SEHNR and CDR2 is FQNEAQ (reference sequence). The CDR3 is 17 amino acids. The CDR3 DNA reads TGTGCCAGCAGCTTAAAATTGACAGGGGGGGACTACAATGAGCAGTTCTTC. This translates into CASSLKLTGGDYNEQFF.

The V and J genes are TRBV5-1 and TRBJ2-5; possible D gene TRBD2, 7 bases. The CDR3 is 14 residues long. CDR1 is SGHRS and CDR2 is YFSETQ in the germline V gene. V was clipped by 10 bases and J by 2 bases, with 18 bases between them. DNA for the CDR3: TGCGCCTCCTCGGAGGGGGGGCTGCAAGAGACCCAGTACTTC. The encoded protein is CASSEGGLQETQYF.

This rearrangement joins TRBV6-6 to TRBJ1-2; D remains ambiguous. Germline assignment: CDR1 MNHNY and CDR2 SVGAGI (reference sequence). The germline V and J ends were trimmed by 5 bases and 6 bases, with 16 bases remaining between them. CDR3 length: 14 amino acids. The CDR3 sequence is CASSLEGTRHGYTF. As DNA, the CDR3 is TGTGCCAGCAGTCTCGAGGGAACACGCCATGGCTACACCTTC.

The DNA for the CDR3 is TGCGCCAGCAGCCAAGCGACCGGGGGGAACACTGAAGCTTTCTTT. It specifies CASSQATGGNTEAFF. J is TRBJ1-1 and V is TRBV4-3, with D possibly being TRBD1 (5 bases). Trimming cost V 1 base and J 1 base, with 10 bases left between them. The germline CDR1 and CDR2 sequences are LGHNA and YSLEER. The CDR3 extends over 15 amino acids.

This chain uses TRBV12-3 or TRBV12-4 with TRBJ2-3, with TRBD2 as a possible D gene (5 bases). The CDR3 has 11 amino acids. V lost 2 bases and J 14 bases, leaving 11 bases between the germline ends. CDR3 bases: TGTGCCAGCAGTTTAATGGGGAGATGGTATTTT. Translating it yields CASSLMGRWYF.

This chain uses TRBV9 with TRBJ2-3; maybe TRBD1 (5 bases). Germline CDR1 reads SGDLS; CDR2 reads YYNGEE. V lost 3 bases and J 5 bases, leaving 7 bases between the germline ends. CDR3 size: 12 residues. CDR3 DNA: TGTGCCAGCAGCGCCCAGGGAGATACGCAGTATTTT. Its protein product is CASSAQGDTQYF.

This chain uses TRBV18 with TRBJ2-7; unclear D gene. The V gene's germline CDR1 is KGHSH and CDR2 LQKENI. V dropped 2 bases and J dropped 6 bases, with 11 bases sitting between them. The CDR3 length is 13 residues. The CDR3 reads CASSPELPGEQYF. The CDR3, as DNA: TGTGCCAGCTCACCAGAGCTCCCGGGCGAGCAGTACTTC.

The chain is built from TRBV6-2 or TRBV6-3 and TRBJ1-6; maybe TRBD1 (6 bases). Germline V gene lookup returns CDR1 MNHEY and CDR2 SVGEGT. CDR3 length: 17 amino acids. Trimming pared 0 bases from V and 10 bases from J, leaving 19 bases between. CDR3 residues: CASSYSRPYTGNSPLHF. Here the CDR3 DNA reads TGTGCCAGCAGTTACTCGAGACCTTACACAGGGAACTCACCCCTCCACTTT.

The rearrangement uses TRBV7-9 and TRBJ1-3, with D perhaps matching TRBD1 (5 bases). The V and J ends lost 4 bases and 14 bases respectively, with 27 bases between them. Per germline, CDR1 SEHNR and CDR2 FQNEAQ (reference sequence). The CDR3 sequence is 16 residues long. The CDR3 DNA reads TGTGCCAGCAGCTCCGGGGGACCATTTACTAGAGATGGTCTATATTTT. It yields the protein CASSSGGPFTRDGLYF. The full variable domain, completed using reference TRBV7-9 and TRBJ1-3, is DTGVSQNPRHKITKRGQNVTFRCDPISEHNRLYWYRQTLGQGPEFLTYFQNEAQLEKSRLLSDRFSAERPKGSFSTLEIQRTEQGDSAMYLCASSSGGPFTRDGLYFGEGSWLTVV.

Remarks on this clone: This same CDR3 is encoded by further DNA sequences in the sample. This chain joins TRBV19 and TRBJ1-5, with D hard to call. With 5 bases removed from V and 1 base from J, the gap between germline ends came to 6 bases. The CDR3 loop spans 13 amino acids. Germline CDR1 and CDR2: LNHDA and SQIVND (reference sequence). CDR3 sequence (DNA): TGTGCCAGTAGTTGGCAGAGCAATCAGCCCCAGCATTTT. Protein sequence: CASSWQSNQPQHF.

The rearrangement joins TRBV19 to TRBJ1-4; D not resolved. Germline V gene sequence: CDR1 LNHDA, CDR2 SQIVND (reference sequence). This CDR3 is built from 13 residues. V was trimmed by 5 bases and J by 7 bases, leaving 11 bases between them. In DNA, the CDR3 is TGTGCCAGTAGTCCGGGTCGGGGTGAAAAACTGTTTTTT. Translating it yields CASSPGRGEKLFF.

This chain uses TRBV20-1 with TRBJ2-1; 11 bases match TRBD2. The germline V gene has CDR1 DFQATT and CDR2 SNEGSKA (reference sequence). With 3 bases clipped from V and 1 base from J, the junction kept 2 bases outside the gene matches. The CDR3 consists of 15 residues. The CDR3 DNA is TGCAGTGCTAGTCTAGCGGGGGGTTCCTACAATGAGCAGTTCTTC. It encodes CSASLAGGSYNEQFF.

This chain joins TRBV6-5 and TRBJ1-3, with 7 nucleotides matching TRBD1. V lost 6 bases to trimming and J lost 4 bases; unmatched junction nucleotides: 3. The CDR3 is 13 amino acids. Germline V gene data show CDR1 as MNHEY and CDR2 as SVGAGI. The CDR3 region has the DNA TGTGCCAGCAGGGGACAGTTCGGAAACACCATATATTTT. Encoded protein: CASRGQFGNTIYF.

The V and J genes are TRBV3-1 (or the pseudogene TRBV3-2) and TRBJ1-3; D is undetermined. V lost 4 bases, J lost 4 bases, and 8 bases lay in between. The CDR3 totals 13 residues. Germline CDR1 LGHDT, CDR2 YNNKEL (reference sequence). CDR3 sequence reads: CASSRMTGNTIYF. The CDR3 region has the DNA TGTGCCAGCAGCCGTATGACAGGAAACACCATATATTTT.

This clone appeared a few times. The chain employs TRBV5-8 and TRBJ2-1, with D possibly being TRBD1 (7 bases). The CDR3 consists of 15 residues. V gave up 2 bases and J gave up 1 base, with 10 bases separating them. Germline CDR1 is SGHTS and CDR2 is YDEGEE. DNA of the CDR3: TGTGCCAGCAGCTTCCAGGGGGGATCCTACAATGAGCAGTTCTTC. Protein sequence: CASSFQGGSYNEQFF. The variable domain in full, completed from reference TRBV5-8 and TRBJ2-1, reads EAGVTQSPTHLIKTRGQQATLRCSPISGHTSVYWYQQALGLGLQFLLWYDEGEERNRGNFPPRFSGRQFPNYSSELNVNALELEDSALYLCASSFQGGSYNEQFFGPGTRLTVL.